This TCR beta chain emerged from a study of neurological immune-mediated disorders. Study results and limitations: Falling below healthy controls, multiple sclerosis showed the least TCR clonal expansion, while HTLV-1-associated myelopathy showed the most. No CDR3 amino acid sequences recurred among expanded clones across subjects, suggesting private repertoires in all groups.

The CDR3 runs to 13 residues. In germline, CDR1 is DFQATT, CDR2 SNEGSKA (reference sequence). V lost 3 bases and J lost 7; bases outside the gene matches: 6. Synthesis of cDNA was accomplished via 5'RACE employing 10-nucleotide random UMIs. Sequencing runs each generated in excess of 190 million TCR-beta sequences derived from 15-18 subjects. Each CDR3 protein is one row after TCRdb ran MiXCR on the 5' RACE reads. Seen here are 130,000 or so distinct CDR3 sequences, about 3.4% observed once, and the top ten hold 1.3%. There are many counts of this clonotype. Its antigen is not known. This clonotype was obtained from a woman aged 30 to 39 with multiple sclerosis. The sequencing input was PBMCs. This sequence joins TRBV20-1 and TRBJ1-1; 9 nucleotides line up with TRBD1. Here the CDR3 reads CSASDRGKDEAFF. CDR3 in DNA: TGCAGTGCTAGCGACAGGGGGAAGGATGAAGCTTTCTTT.